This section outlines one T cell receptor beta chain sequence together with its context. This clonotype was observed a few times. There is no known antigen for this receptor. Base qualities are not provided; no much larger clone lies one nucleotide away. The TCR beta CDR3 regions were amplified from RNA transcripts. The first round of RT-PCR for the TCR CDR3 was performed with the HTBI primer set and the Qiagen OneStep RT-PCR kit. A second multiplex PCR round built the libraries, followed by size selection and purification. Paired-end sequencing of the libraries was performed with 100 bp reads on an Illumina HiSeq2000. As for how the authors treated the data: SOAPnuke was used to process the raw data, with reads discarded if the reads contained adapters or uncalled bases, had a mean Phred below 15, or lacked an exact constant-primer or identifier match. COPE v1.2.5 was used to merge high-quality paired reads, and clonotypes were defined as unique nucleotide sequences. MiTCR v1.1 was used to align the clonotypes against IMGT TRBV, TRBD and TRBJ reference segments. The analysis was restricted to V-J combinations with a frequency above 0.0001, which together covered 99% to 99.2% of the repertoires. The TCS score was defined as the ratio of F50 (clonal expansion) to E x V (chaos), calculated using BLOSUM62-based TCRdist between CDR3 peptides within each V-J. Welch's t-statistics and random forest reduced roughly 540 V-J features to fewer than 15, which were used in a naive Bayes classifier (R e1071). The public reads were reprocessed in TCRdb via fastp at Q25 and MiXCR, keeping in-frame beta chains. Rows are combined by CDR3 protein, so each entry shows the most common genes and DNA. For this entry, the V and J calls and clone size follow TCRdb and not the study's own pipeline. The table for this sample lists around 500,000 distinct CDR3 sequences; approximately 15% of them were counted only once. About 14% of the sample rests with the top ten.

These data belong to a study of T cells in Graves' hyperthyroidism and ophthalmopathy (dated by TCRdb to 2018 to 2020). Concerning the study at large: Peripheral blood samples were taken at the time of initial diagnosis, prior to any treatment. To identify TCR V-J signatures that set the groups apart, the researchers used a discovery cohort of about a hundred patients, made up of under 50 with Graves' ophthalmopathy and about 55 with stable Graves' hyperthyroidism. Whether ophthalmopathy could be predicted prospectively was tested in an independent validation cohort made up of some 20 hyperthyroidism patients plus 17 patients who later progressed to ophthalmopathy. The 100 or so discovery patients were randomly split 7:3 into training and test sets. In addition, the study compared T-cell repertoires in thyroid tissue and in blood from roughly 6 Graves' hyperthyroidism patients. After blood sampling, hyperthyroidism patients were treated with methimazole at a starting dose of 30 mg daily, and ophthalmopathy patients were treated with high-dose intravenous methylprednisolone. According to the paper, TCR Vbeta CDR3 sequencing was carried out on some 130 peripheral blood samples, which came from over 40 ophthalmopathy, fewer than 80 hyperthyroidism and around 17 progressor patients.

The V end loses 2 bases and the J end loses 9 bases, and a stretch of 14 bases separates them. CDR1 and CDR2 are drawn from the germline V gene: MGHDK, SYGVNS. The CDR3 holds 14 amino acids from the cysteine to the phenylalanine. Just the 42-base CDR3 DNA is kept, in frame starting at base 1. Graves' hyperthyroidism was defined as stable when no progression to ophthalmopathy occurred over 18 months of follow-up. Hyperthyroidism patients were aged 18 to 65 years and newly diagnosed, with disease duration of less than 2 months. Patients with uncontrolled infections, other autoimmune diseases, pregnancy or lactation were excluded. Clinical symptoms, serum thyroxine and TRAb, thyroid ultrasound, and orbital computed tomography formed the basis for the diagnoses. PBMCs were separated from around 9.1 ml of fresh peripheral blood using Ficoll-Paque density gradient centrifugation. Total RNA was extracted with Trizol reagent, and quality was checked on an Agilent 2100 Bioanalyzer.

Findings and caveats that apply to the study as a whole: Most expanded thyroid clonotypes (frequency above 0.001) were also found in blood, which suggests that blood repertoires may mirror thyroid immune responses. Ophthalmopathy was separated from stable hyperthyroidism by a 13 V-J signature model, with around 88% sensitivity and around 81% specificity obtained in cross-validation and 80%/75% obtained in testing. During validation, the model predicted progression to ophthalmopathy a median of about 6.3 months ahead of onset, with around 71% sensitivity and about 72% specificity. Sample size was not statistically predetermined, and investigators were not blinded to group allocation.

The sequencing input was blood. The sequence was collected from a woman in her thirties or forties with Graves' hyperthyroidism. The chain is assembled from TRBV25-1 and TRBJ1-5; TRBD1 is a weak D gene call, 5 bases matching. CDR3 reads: CASSERATGWPQHF. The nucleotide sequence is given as TGTGCCAGCAGTGAACGCGCCACAGGTTGGCCCCAGCATTTT.